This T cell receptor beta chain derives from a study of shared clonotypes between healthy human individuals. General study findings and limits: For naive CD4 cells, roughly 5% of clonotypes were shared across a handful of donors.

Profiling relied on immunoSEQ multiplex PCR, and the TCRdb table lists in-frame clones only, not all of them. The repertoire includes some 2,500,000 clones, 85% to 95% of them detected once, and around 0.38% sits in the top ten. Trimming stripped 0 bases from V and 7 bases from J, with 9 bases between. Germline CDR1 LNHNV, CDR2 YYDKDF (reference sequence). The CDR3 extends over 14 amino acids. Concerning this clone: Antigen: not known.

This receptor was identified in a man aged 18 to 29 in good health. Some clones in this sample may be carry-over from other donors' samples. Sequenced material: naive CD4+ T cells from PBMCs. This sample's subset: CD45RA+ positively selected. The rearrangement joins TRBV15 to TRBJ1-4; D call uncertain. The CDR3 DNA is TGTGCCACCAGCAGAGACGTAGAGGTTGAAAAACTGTTTTTT. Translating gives CATSRDVEVEKLFF.